These 6 T cell receptor beta chains were sequenced from one sample in a study of neurological immune-mediated disorders (dated by TCRdb to the late 2010s). The label giving this sample's time point can be read as: longitudinal time-point 3. The method behind the library was 5' RACE. Sequencing used an Illumina HiSeq 2500. The public reads were reprocessed in TCRdb via fastp at Q25 and MiXCR, keeping in-frame beta chains. Each entry merges the rows of one CDR3 protein and shows their most common DNA and genes. For this sample the table gives over 90,000 distinct CDR3 sequences, of which 10% to 14% were detected only once. The top ten clonotypes cover under 3.5% of the sample. What was sequenced was PBMCs. All receptors come from a female donor with HTLV-1-associated myelopathy (HAM/TSP).

On this clonotype itself: An end of the junction does not agree with germline; a read error may underlie this. The chain combines TRBV5-1 with TRBJ2-3; either TRBD1 or TRBD2 may supply D (5 bases each). From germline, CDR1 is SGHRS and CDR2 YFSETQ. The CDR3 length is 16 residues. The DNA of the CDR3 is TGCGCCAACAGCTTGGGGGACGGTGTGATCACAGATACGCAGTATTTT. This translates into CANSLGDGVITDTQYF. The whole variable domain, remainder taken from reference TRBV5-1 and TRBJ2-3, is KAGVTQTPRYLIKTRGQQVTLSCSPISGHRSVSWYQQTPGQGLQFLFEYFSETQRNKGNFPGRFSGRQFSNSRSEMNVSTLELGDSALYLCANSLGDGVITDTQYFGPGTRLTVL.

This clonotype has a count of ten or more. The V gene is TRBV12-3 or TRBV12-4, the J gene TRBJ1-3; D possibly corresponds to TRBD1 (5 bases). Between the trimmed V and J ends, which lost 3 bases and 3 bases, there was a span of 9 bases. The length of the CDR3 is 14 residues. The CDR3 protein is CASSFGGNGNTIYF. For the CDR3, the DNA is TGTGCCAGCAGTTTCGGGGGGAATGGAAACACCATATATTTT.

This clonotype has a count of ten or more. CDR3 DNA sequence: TGTGCCAGCAGTGAGCCCGGGACAGGGACCAACTATGGCTACACCTTC. It encodes CASSEPGTGTNYGYTF. The chain joins TRBV25-1 to TRBJ1-2; 9 positions agree with TRBD1. V lost 3 bases, J lost 2 bases, and 7 bases stayed unmatched. Germline CDR1 reads MGHDK; CDR2 reads SYGVNS. The CDR3 is 16 residues long.

The chain joins TRBV11-2 to TRBJ2-3, with a tentative D call TRBD1 (5 bases). There are 17 residues in the CDR3. Germline lookup yields CDR1 SGHAT and CDR2 FQNNGV. V lost 1 base to trimming and J lost 0 bases, with 14 bases between them. The CDR3 DNA sequence: TGTGCCAGCAGCTTAGCGAAGGCGGACACGAGCACAGATACGCAGTATTTT. It is translated as CASSLAKADTSTDTQYF.

This clonotype was observed many times. The V and J genes are TRBV4-2 and TRBJ1-1, with a possible D match to TRBD1 (6 bases). V was pared by 4 bases and J by 0 bases, with 12 bases between. CDR1 is LGHNA and CDR2 is YNFKEQ in the germline V gene. CDR3 length equals 15 residues. CDR3 nucleotide sequence: TGTGCCAGCAGCCCCGGCCGACAGGTGAACACTGAAGCTTTCTTT. Encoded protein: CASSPGRQVNTEAFF.

This clonotype was recorded many times. The J gene is TRBJ1-5, the V gene TRBV4-1; D remains unclear. Per the germline V gene, CDR1 is MGHRA and CDR2 is YSYEKL. V dropped 3 bases and J dropped 6 bases, with 9 bases sitting between them. The CDR3 spans 13 residues. The CDR3 nucleotides are TGCGCCAGCAGCCAGGGGTATGGTCAGCCCCAGCATTTT. It codes for CASSQGYGQPQHF.